Given below is one T cell receptor (beta chain) in context. Its target is unknown. The entry originates in a study of cytomegalovirus exposure and HLA in healthy donors. Separate from the roughly 670-subject first cohort, the 120-subject validation cohort was the one that the donors belonged to. Study observations and caveats: Within the 130 or so validation repertoires, first-cohort TCR clusters tended to co-occur, according to a later analysis. The study labeled 170 or so TCR beta chains cytomegalovirus-associated. Among TCR sequences, most were rare, though some public TCRs appeared in many donors.

V lost 1 base, J lost 10 bases, and 7 bases stayed unmatched. Germline loops: CDR1 SNHLY, CDR2 FYNNEI. The CDR3 consists of 16 residues. The data were produced by immunoSEQ multiplex PCR, yet TCRdb's version contains in-frame clones alone and is incomplete. The sample gives over 150,000 clones, just over 85% of which show up once; approximately 2% is in the top ten. The sequenced sample consisted of PBMCs. The chain employs TRBV2 and TRBJ2-1, with 13 nucleotides matching TRBD2. This TCR was sampled from a human donor in good health. For the CDR3, the DNA is TGTGCCAGCAGTGAAGACGGTCGGACTAGCGGGGGAGAGCAGTTCTTC. Residues: CASSEDGRTSGGEQFF.